This T cell receptor (beta chain) was sequenced for a study of T cell responses to AZD1222 COVID-19 vaccine. Germline-derived CDR1 and CDR2 are LNHDA and SQIVND (reference sequence). Trimming removed 5 bases from V and 0 bases from J, with 11 bases in between. The CDR3 runs to 15 residues. TCRdb's table, derived via immunoSEQ multiplex PCR, lists solely in-frame clones and lacks some. The repertoire consists of 150,000 to 180,000 clones, with 70% to 90% occurring once and the leading ten covering 5.5% to 6%. In the case of this clone: Its antigen is undetermined.

Study-level results: Reportedly, nearly half the spike-specific TCRs target unmutated variant regions.

The starting material was peripheral blood, obtained on day 0 of MenACWY control vaccination. V usage is TRBV19 and J usage is TRBJ1-3; D not resolved. The sequence was collected from an adult in good health. CDR3 residues: CASSFGLTSGNTIYF. The CDR3 bases are TGTGCCAGTAGTTTCGGACTTACCTCTGGAAACACCATATATTTT.